This T cell receptor beta chain was captured in a study of blood T cells in healthy people across ages. Study results and caveats: Naive T cell percentage and TCR beta diversity correlated strongly. Observed TCR beta diversity per million T cells went down as age went up. This fall followed a roughly linear course with age.

Germline loops: CDR1 MNHEY, CDR2 SVGAGI. The ends lost 5 bases at V and 11 bases at J; junction bases unmatched: 8. There are 12 residues in the CDR3. Sample-barcoded 5' priming and a J-beta primer mix drove a second PCR of 7 to 11 cycles. TCRdb redid the calling of the 5' RACE reads with MiXCR, one entry per CDR3 protein. The profile shows 600,000 to 800,000 distinct CDR3 sequences, around 21% of them singletons. This clonotype has a handful of counts. Its antigen is unknown. The chain carries TRBV6-5 and TRBJ2-5; 7 nucleotides match TRBD2. The sample was blood. The origin of this receptor is a man in his 70s in good health. The DNA of the CDR3 is TGTGCCAGCAGTACCGGACTAGAGGAGCAGTACTTC. It codes for CASSTGLEEQYF.